This TCR beta chain was profiled in a study of cytomegalovirus exposure and HLA in healthy donors. Use of 60 Vbeta and 13 Jbeta primers characterized the PCR. Only in-frame clones appear in the TCRdb table, and some are missing; sequencing was by immunoSEQ multiplex PCR. This table holds about 100,000 clones, 65% to 75% found once. This CDR3 comprises 13 residues. V lost 0 bases and J lost 6, with 7 bases in between. Germline V lookup: CDR1 SGHVS, CDR2 FNYEAQ. The chain joins TRBV7-6 to TRBJ2-3; D not certain. The sequenced material came from PBMCs. This receptor was taken from a woman aged 18-29 years in good health and CMV-seropositive. The CDR3 protein is CASSLAFVDTQYF. For the CDR3, the DNA is TGTGCCAGCAGCTTAGCGTTCGTGGATACGCAGTATTTT. The full variable domain, completed using reference TRBV7-6 and TRBJ2-3, is GAGVSQSPRYKVTKRGQDVALRCDPISGHVSLYWYRQALGQGPEFLTYFNYEAQQDKSGLPNDRFSAERPEGSISTLTIQRTEQRDSAMYRCASSLAFVDTQYFGPGTRLTVL.